These 19 T cell receptor beta chains share one sample of origin, sequenced in a study of T-cell reconstitution after alpha-beta-depleted transplantation in children. Using unique molecular identifiers, the investigators prepared the TCRbeta library. TCRdb re-called the PCR reads through MiXCR, storing one row per CDR3 protein. The table includes approximately 400,000 distinct CDR3 sequences, 11% detected once. Sequenced here: PBMCs from the stem cell graft donor, sampled from the stem cell graft. Receptors were obtained from a human donor who donated a stem cell graft to a child with acute myeloid leukemia.

This clonotype was detected a few times. V and J are TRBV20-1 and TRBJ2-1; TRBD2 might be the D (6 bases). CDR1 DFQATT and CDR2 SNEGSKA come from the germline V gene (reference sequence). V was trimmed by 6 bases and J by 0 bases, leaving 18 bases between them. The CDR3 spans 16 residues. CDR3 in DNA: TGCAGTGCCAATGGAGGGGACGATAGCTCCTACAATGAGCAGTTCTTC. As protein: CSANGGDDSSYNEQFF.

This rearrangement joins TRBV12-3 or TRBV12-4 to TRBJ1-2; unclear D gene. This CDR3 has 14 residues. V was trimmed by 5 bases and J by 4 bases, leaving 14 bases between them. The CDR3: CASSQRLAPYGYTF. Written as DNA, the CDR3 is TGTGCCAGCAGTCAGCGTTTGGCTCCCTATGGCTACACCTTC.

This chain connects TRBV12-3 or TRBV12-4 to TRBJ1-2, with 8 positions matching TRBD1. The V segment lost 2 bases and the J segment 1 base; nucleotides outside the gene matches: 9. The CDR3 runs to 17 residues. The CDR3 reads CASSLRQGARNNYGYTF. CDR3 nucleotide sequence: TGTGCCAGCAGTTTAAGGCAGGGGGCGAGGAATAACTATGGCTACACCTTC.

V and J are TRBV6-4 and TRBJ2-6; TRBD2 matches at 8 bases. V trimming: 3 bases; J trimming: 0 bases; junction bases outside the gene matches: 1. Germline-derived CDR1 and CDR2 are MRHNA and SNTAGT. CDR3 length: 16 residues. CDR3: CASSDSGASGANVLTF. CDR3 in DNA: TGTGCCAGCAGTGATAGCGGGGCCTCTGGGGCCAACGTCCTGACTTTC.

The CDR3: CASSQTGMSNVDEQFF. DNA of the CDR3: TGTGCCAGCAGTCAAACCGGGATGAGCAACGTTGATGAGCAGTTCTTC. This chain connects TRBV5-5 to TRBJ2-1; possibly TRBD2 for D (5 bases). Germline CDR1 SGHKS, CDR2 YYEKEE (reference sequence). Trimming left V 5 bases short and J 8 bases short, with 23 bases between. The CDR3 is made up of 16 amino acids.

This clonotype was seen only a few times. V gene TRBV5-1 combines with J gene TRBJ2-1, with D perhaps matching TRBD1 (5 bases). V was trimmed by 4 bases and J by 7 bases, leaving 18 bases between them. In germline, CDR1 is SGHRS, CDR2 YFSETQ. The CDR3 loop spans 15 amino acids. In nucleotides, the CDR3 is TGCGCCAGCAGCCCTCGACAGATCCCTGGGAATGAGCAGTTCTTC. The encoded protein is CASSPRQIPGNEQFF.

This clonotype has a count of ten or more. This chain links TRBV10-3 with TRBJ2-3; 7 positions agree with TRBD2. CDR3 size: 16 residues. Trimming removed 3 bases from V and 0 bases from J; junction bases left unmatched: 6. CDR1 is ENHRY, CDR2 SYGVKD, per germline. The CDR3: CAISEGREVSTDTQYF. In DNA form, the CDR3 reads TGTGCCATCAGTGAAGGGAGGGAAGTGAGCACAGATACGCAGTATTTT.

The CDR3 coding sequence is TGTGCCAGCAGCGTCACTAGTTTCTCTGGGGCCAACGTCCTGACTTTC. It yields the protein CASSVTSFSGANVLTF. The chain couples TRBV9 to TRBJ2-6; D possibly corresponds to TRBD2 (5 bases). This CDR3 contains 16 residues. V lost 2 bases and J lost 0, with 9 bases in between. Per germline, CDR1 SGDLS and CDR2 YYNGEE. Together with reference TRBV9 and TRBJ2-6, the CDR3 gives the full variable domain: DSGVTQTPKHLITATGQRVTLRCSPRSGDLSVYWYQQSLDQGLQFLIQYYNGEERAKGNILERFSAQQFPDLHSELNLSSLELGDSALYFCASSVTSFSGANVLTFGAGSRLTVL.

This clonotype has just a few counts. This chain links TRBV10-3 with TRBJ2-1; the match to TRBD2 covers 10 bases. The germline CDR1 and CDR2 sequences are ENHRY and SYGVKD. With V trimmed by 4 bases and J by 0 bases, 3 bases remained unmatched. The CDR3 is 16 amino acids. The CDR3 here is CAISVASGGSYNEQFF. DNA for the CDR3: TGTGCCATCAGTGTGGCTAGCGGGGGCTCCTACAATGAGCAGTTCTTC.

This chain joins TRBV4-1 and TRBJ2-7, with 11 positions matching TRBD2. Germline lookup yields CDR1 MGHRA and CDR2 YSYEKL. The CDR3 loop spans 15 amino acids. With 4 bases clipped from V and 3 bases from J, the junction kept 5 bases outside the gene matches. This CDR3 is CASSLGLAVYYEQYF. The CDR3 coding sequence is TGCGCCAGCAGCCTGGGACTAGCGGTCTACTACGAGCAGTACTTC.

The chain is built from TRBV2 and TRBJ2-1; D is unresolved. Trimming pared 3 bases from V and 4 bases from J, leaving 13 bases between. CDR3 size: 15 residues. The germline gives CDR1 SNHLY, CDR2 FYNNEI. CDR3: CASSDGLPLYNEQFF. CDR3 nucleotide sequence: TGTGCCAGCAGTGATGGGCTACCTCTGTACAATGAGCAGTTCTTC.

The rearrangement joins TRBV18 to TRBJ2-7, with D tentatively TRBD1 or TRBD2 (6 bases each). The length of the CDR3 is 14 residues. Germline CDR1 reads KGHSH; CDR2 reads LQKENI. V gave up 4 bases and J gave up 7 bases, with 17 bases separating them. In DNA, the CDR3 is TGTGCCAGCTCACTCCAGGGGCAGGAGGGGGAGCAGTACGTC. Encoded protein: CASSLQGQEGEQYV.

This clonotype turned up a few times. The gene calls are TRBV7-2 and TRBJ2-5, with TRBD2 identical over 7 bases. The CDR3 runs 17 residues. V was pared by 0 bases and J by 2 bases, with 9 bases of the junction left unmatched. The germline gives CDR1 SGHTA, CDR2 FQGNSA. The CDR3 DNA is TGTGCCAGCAGCTTAGCGCGGGGCGGGAGTAAACAAGAGACCCAGTACTTC. It yields the protein CASSLARGGSKQETQYF.

The chain uses TRBV5-1 and TRBJ2-7, with 10 nucleotides matching TRBD1. Losses at the gene ends were 4 bases for V and 3 bases for J; bases not matched to a gene: 7. Per the germline V gene, CDR1 is SGHRS and CDR2 is YFSETQ. This CDR3 contains 15 residues. CDR3 coding DNA: TGCGCCAGCAGCGACTCGGGACAGGGGTACTACGAGCAGTACTTC. Translated: CASSDSGQGYYEQYF. Based on the CDR3 plus reference TRBV5-1 and TRBJ2-7, the full variable domain is KAGVTQTPRYLIKTRGQQVTLSCSPISGHRSVSWYQQTPGQGLQFLFEYFSETQRNKGNFPGRFSGRQFSNSRSEMNVSTLELGDSALYLCASSDSGQGYYEQYFGPGTRLTVT.

This chain connects TRBV29-1 to TRBJ1-1, with D unclear. The germline V gene has CDR1 SQVTM and CDR2 ANQGSEA. V gave up 3 bases and J gave up 12 bases, with 23 bases separating them. The CDR3 is 14 amino acids. CDR3 nucleotide sequence: TGCAGCGTTGATCCATTGAATGGGCTAACCGGGTCTTTCTTT. Translation gives CSVDPLNGLTGSFF.

This clonotype was counted between two and nine times. This chain uses TRBV4-1 with TRBJ1-3; D is unresolved. The ends were cut back, 0 bases at V and 6 bases at J, with 9 bases in the middle. This CDR3 contains 14 residues. Germline V gives CDR1 MGHRA, CDR2 YSYEKL. As DNA, the CDR3 is TGCGCCAGCAGCCAAGACCCTCAGATAAACACCATATATTTT. Translation gives CASSQDPQINTIYF.

This sequence joins TRBV5-1 and TRBJ2-5; D gene uncertain. V shed 0 bases and J shed 5 bases, with 5 bases lying between them. Germline CDR1 is SGHRS and CDR2 is YFSETQ. This CDR3 is built from 12 residues. The CDR3 loop is CASSLDDETQYF. In DNA, the CDR3 is TGCGCCAGCAGCTTGGATGACGAGACCCAGTACTTC.

About this clonotype: At one end, the junction sequence differs from germline, possibly due to a read error. The chain uses TRBV3-1 and TRBJ2-5; D may be TRBD2 (7 bases). Germline V gene sequence: CDR1 LGHDT, CDR2 YNNKEL (reference sequence). The length of the CDR3 is 14 residues. The CDR3 region has the DNA TGTGCCAGCACCCAAAGGGGGAGGGGAGAGACCCAGTACTTC. Protein sequence: CASTQRGRGETQYF.

There are a few counts of this clonotype. The rearrangement joins TRBV5-1 to TRBJ2-4; unclear D gene. Germline V gene data show CDR1 as SGHRS and CDR2 as YFSETQ. This CDR3 contains 12 residues. Deletions cut 6 bases from V and 5 bases from J, with 9 bases between. This chain's CDR3 is CASMDVENIQYF. The CDR3 DNA reads as TGCGCCAGCATGGACGTGGAAAACATTCAGTACTTC.